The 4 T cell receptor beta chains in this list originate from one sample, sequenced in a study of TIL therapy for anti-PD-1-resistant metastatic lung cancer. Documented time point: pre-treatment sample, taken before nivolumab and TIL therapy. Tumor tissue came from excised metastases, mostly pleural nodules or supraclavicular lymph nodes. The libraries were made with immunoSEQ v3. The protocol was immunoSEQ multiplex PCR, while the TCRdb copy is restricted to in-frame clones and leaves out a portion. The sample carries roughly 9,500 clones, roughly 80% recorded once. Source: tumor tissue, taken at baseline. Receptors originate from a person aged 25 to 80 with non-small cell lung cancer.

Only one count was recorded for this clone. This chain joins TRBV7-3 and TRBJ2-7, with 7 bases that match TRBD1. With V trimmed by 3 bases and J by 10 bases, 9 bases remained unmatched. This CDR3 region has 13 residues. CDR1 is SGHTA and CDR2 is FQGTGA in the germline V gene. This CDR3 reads CASSFLQGQAQYF. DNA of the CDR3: TGTGCCAGCAGCTTTTTGCAAGGACAGGCACAGTACTTC.

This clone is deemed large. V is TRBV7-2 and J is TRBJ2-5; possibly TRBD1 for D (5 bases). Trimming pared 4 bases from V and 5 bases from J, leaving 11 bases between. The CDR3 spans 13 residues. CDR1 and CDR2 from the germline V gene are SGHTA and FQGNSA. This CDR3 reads CASSSDIGETQYF. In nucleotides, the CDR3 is TGTGCCAGCAGCTCGGACATCGGGGAGACCCAGTACTTC.

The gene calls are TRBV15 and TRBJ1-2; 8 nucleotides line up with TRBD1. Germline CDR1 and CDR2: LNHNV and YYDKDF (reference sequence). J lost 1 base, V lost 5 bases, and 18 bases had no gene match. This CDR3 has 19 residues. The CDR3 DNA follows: TGTGCCACCAGCCACCCGTCGGGACAGGCTCAGTCTCGTAACTATGGCTACACCTTC. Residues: CATSHPSGQAQSRNYGYTF.

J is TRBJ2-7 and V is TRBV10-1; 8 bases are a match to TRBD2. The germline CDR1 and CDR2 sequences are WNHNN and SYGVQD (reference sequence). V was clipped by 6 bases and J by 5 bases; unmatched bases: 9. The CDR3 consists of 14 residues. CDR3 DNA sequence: TGCGCCAGCAGCCTCGGTGGAGCGGGGGACGAGCAGTACTTC. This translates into CASSLGGAGDEQYF.